Following are 24 T cell receptor beta chains from one sample sequenced in a study of T cell responses to AZD1222 COVID-19 vaccine. The data were produced by immunoSEQ multiplex PCR, yet TCRdb's version contains in-frame clones alone and is incomplete. This table holds about 150,000 clones, roughly 90% found once. The sample was peripheral blood, taken on day 0 of MenACWY control vaccination. Source of these receptors: an adult in good health.

This chain joins TRBV28 and TRBJ1-2; D might be TRBD1 (5 bases). The length of the CDR3 is 13 residues. Germline lookup yields CDR1 MDHEN and CDR2 SYDVKM. Between the trimmed V and J ends, which lost 1 base and 7 bases, there was a span of 10 bases. In DNA, the CDR3 is TGTGCCAGCAGTTTATTAGGGGTGGGTGGCTACACCTTC. Amino acid sequence: CASSLLGVGGYTF.

The chain joins TRBV14 to TRBJ2-7; 11 bases map to TRBD2. Per the germline V gene, CDR1 is SGHDN and CDR2 is FVKESK. The CDR3 has 15 residues. V shed 2 bases and J 3 bases; nucleotides not matched to a gene: 3. The CDR3 DNA sequence: TGTGCCAGCAGCCAAAGAGGGACTAGCGGCTACGAGCAGTACTTC. It yields the protein CASSQRGTSGYEQYF. The full variable domain, completed using reference TRBV14 and TRBJ2-7, is EAGVTQFPSHSVIEKGQTVTLRCDPISGHDNLYWYRRVMGKEIKFLLHFVKESKQDESGMPNNRFLAERTGGTYSTLKVQPAELEDSGVYFCASSQRGTSGYEQYFGPGTRLTVT.

The chain links TRBV5-8 to TRBJ1-6; a weak D match, TRBD1 (5 bases). V gave up 2 bases and J gave up 7 bases, with 13 bases separating them. CDR1 and CDR2 (germline): SGHTS, YDEGEE. The CDR3 is 15 amino acids. Here the CDR3 DNA reads TGTGCCAGCAGCTTACCGTTCGAGGGGAATTCACCCCTCCACTTT. It specifies CASSLPFEGNSPLHF.

V and J are TRBV24-1 and TRBJ2-1; tentative D call: TRBD2 (5 bases). Per the germline V gene, CDR1 is KGHDR and CDR2 is SFDVKD. Trimming left V 3 bases short and J 10 bases short, with 12 bases between. The CDR3 runs to 13 residues. For the CDR3, the DNA is TGTGCCACCAGTGATCCCTCTCGGAGGGAGCAGTTCTTC. Its protein product is CATSDPSRREQFF.

This rearrangement joins TRBV11-2 to TRBJ2-1, with D tentatively TRBD1 (6 bases). CDR3 length: 15 residues. CDR1 is SGHAT, CDR2 FQNNGV, per germline. The germline V and J ends were trimmed by 1 base and 3 bases, with 10 bases remaining between them. CDR3 protein: CASSLVAGVYNEQFF. The CDR3 DNA follows: TGTGCCAGCAGCTTAGTGGCAGGGGTCTACAATGAGCAGTTCTTC.

This clone has a single count. The chain employs TRBV28 and TRBJ1-2; 9 positions agree with TRBD1. The CDR3 loop spans 15 amino acids. V lost 5 bases, J lost 4 bases, and 8 bases stayed unmatched. The germline gives CDR1 MDHEN, CDR2 SYDVKM. CDR3 nucleotides: TGTGCCAGCAGTCTTGGGACAGGGATATTCTATGGCTACACCTTC. It encodes CASSLGTGIFYGYTF.

The rearrangement uses TRBV2 and TRBJ2-7, with TRBD2 as a possible D gene (7 bases). Germline loops: CDR1 SNHLY, CDR2 FYNNEI. The CDR3 has 13 amino acids. Trimming left V 6 bases short and J 6 bases short, with 15 bases between. CDR3 nucleotide sequence: TGTGCCAGCAGCGGAGGGGGGGCCCGCGAGCAGTACGTC. Its translation is CASSGGGAREQYV.

This chain connects TRBV7-9 to TRBJ1-1; a possible D gene is TRBD1 (5 bases). The CDR3 runs 14 residues. Germline lookup yields CDR1 SEHNR and CDR2 FQNEAQ (reference sequence). V was pared by 6 bases and J by 5 bases, with 16 bases between. CDR3 DNA: TGTGCCAGCAGTTCGCCGGTCAAGGGGACTGAAGCTTTCTTT. Translating it yields CASSSPVKGTEAFF.

This clone was seen only a few times. The sample contains more than one DNA sequence encoding this CDR3. The V and J genes are TRBV28 and TRBJ1-4; 8 bases match TRBD1. This CDR3 is 14 amino acids long. The germline gives CDR1 MDHEN, CDR2 SYDVKM. The trim removed 7 bases at V and 4 bases at J, leaving 5 bases unmatched. The CDR3 region has the DNA TGTGCCAGCAAAGGGACAGGTCTTAATGAAAAACTGTTTTTT. Translating it yields CASKGTGLNEKLFF.

The rearrangement links TRBV27 to TRBJ1-5, with no clear D. The CDR3 totals 14 residues. V lost 0 bases to trimming and J lost 7 bases, with 10 bases between them. The germline gives CDR1 MNHEY, CDR2 SMNVEV (reference sequence). The CDR3 bases are TGTGCCAGCAGTTTATCTTGGGGTAGGCAGCCCCAGCATTTT. It translates to CASSLSWGRQPQHF.

The chain employs TRBV9 and TRBJ1-1; no clear D. CDR1 and CDR2 from the germline V gene are SGDLS and YYNGEE. The CDR3 is 16 residues long. Trimming pared 2 bases from V and 0 bases from J, leaving 14 bases between. The CDR3 reads CASSVGLGPMNTEAFF. CDR3 nucleotide sequence: TGTGCCAGCAGCGTGGGCCTAGGACCTATGAACACTGAAGCTTTCTTT.

This sequence joins TRBV27 and TRBJ1-4; unclear D gene. V was pared by 5 bases and J by 4 bases, with 11 bases between. Looked up from germline, CDR1 is MNHEY and CDR2 is SMNVEV (reference sequence). This CDR3 has 14 residues. The CDR3 DNA follows: TGTGCCAGCAGTCTCACAATGGGTAATGAAAAACTGTTTTTT. Encoded protein: CASSLTMGNEKLFF.

The chain has TRBV5-4 and TRBJ2-2; 11 bases are shared with TRBD2. The CDR3 totals 16 residues. From germline, CDR1 is SGHNT and CDR2 YYREEE (reference sequence). Trimming cost V 0 bases and J 7 bases; bases outside gene matches: 5. Here the CDR3 reads CASSLVAGGRGGELFF. CDR3 DNA: TGTGCCAGCAGCTTGGTAGCGGGAGGGCGTGGCGGGGAGCTGTTTTTT.

Here the CDR3 reads CASSPQKSSYNSPLHF. Here the CDR3 DNA reads TGTGCCAGCAGTCCACAGAAAAGCTCCTATAATTCACCCCTCCACTTT. This chain uses TRBV27 with TRBJ1-6, with D hard to call. Germline V gene lookup returns CDR1 MNHEY and CDR2 SMNVEV (reference sequence). This CDR3 contains 16 residues. Trimming stripped 5 bases from V and 0 bases from J, with 11 bases between.

A single count supports this clone. The chain employs TRBV6-5 and TRBJ2-7, with TRBD2 as a possible D gene (7 bases). V was cut by 6 bases and J by 3 bases, with 15 bases left in between. Germline V gene lookup returns CDR1 MNHEY and CDR2 SVGAGI. The CDR3 has 14 amino acids. CDR3 nucleotides: TGTGCCAGCAGGGACAGCGGGGATTTCTACGAGCAGTACTTC. Amino acids: CASRDSGDFYEQYF.

The V and J genes are TRBV11-2 and TRBJ2-7; 8 bases map to TRBD1. CDR3 size: 16 residues. Germline values: CDR1 SGHAT, CDR2 FQNNGV. The trim removed 1 base at V and 6 bases at J, leaving 11 bases unmatched. CDR3 sequence reads: CASSLVLMAGGSEQYF. The DNA of the CDR3 is TGTGCCAGCAGCTTAGTGTTGATGGCAGGGGGCAGCGAGCAGTACTTC.

In DNA, the CDR3 is TGCGCCAGCAGCTTGGGGCAAAACATTCAGTACTTC. This codes for CASSLGQNIQYF. The V call is TRBV5-1, the J call TRBJ2-4; D uncertain. The germline gives CDR1 SGHRS, CDR2 YFSETQ. The CDR3 is 12 amino acids. V lost 0 bases and J 5 bases, leaving 3 bases between the germline ends.

The chain is built from TRBV7-2 and TRBJ2-7, with 13 bases aligning to TRBD2. Germline loops: CDR1 SGHTA, CDR2 FQGNSA. This CDR3 contains 16 residues. The trim removed 4 bases at V and 7 bases at J, leaving 10 bases unmatched. The CDR3 reads CASSYQQLAGGGEQYF. The DNA of the CDR3 is TGTGCCAGCAGCTACCAGCAACTAGCGGGAGGGGGAGAGCAGTACTTC.

CDR3 DNA sequence: TGTGCCAGCAGCCTAGGGGGCATCTCCTACGAGCAGTACTTC. Translation gives CASSLGGISYEQYF. V is TRBV7-8 and J is TRBJ2-7; 7 bases are a match to TRBD1. The CDR3 runs to 14 residues. The germline gives CDR1 SGHVS, CDR2 FQNEAQ. V shed 5 bases, J shed 0 bases, and the junction held 4 bases outside the gene matches.

This chain joins TRBV24-1 and TRBJ2-5; 9 bases line up with TRBD1. The CDR3 has 15 amino acids. Germline values: CDR1 KGHDR, CDR2 SFDVKD. The V segment lost 4 bases and the J segment 1 base; nucleotides outside the gene matches: 3. Written as DNA, the CDR3 is TGTGCCACCAGTGACTGGGACAGGGCCCAAGAGACCCAGTACTTC. It translates to CATSDWDRAQETQYF.

The J gene is TRBJ1-5, the V gene TRBV7-8, with D possibly TRBD1 on 6 matching bases. CDR1 and CDR2 from the germline V gene are SGHVS and FQNEAQ. This CDR3 has 15 amino acids. The chain's CDR3 is CATAPLGGPNQPQHF. The DNA of the CDR3 is TGTGCGACGGCCCCCCTAGGGGGTCCCAATCAGCCCCAGCATTTT. The complete variable domain, with remaining parts taken from reference TRBV7-8 and TRBJ1-5, reads GAGVSQSPRYKVAKRGQDVALRCDPISGHVSLFWYQQALGQGPEFLTYFQNEAQLDKSGLPSDRFFAERPEGSVSTLKIQRTQQEDSAVYLCATAPLGGPNQPQHFGDGTRLSIL.

The chain employs TRBV3-1 (or the pseudogene TRBV3-2) and TRBJ2-7; TRBD1 is a possible D gene (6 bases). The V gene lost 3 bases and the J gene lost 7 bases, with 16 bases spanning the gap. Germline CDR1 reads LGHDT; CDR2 reads YNNKEL (reference sequence). The CDR3 totals 14 residues. CDR3 protein: CASSHQVRGREQYF. CDR3 nucleotides: TGTGCCAGCAGCCACCAAGTCAGGGGAAGGGAGCAGTACTTC.

The rearrangement links TRBV4-2 to TRBJ2-2; TRBD2 aligns across 13 bases. The CDR3 spans 16 residues. The trim removed 4 bases at V and 7 bases at J, leaving 6 bases unmatched. The germline CDR1 and CDR2 sequences are LGHNA and YNFKEQ. Written as DNA, the CDR3 is TGTGCCAGCAGCCCGGGACTAGCGGGGTATGGCGGGGAGCTGTTTTTT. Its translation is CASSPGLAGYGGELFF.

The V call is TRBV2, the J call TRBJ2-5; TRBD2 agrees at 10 bases. The CDR3 contains 15 residues. Germline CDR1 and CDR2: SNHLY and FYNNEI. The ends lost 8 bases at V and 5 bases at J; junction bases unmatched: 11. This chain's CDR3 is CASLAGALGSETQYF. For the CDR3, the DNA is TGTGCCAGCCTAGCGGGGGCGTTGGGGTCCGAGACCCAGTACTTC. The full variable domain, with the rest looked up from reference TRBV2 and TRBJ2-5, is EPEVTQTPSHQVTQMGQEVILRCVPISNHLYFYWYRQILGQKVEFLVSFYNNEISEKSEIFDDQFSVERPDGSNFTLKIRSTKLEDSAMYFCASLAGALGSETQYFGPGTRLLVL.